A selection of T cell receptor beta chains follows, all from one sample in a study of blood T cell dynamics during melanoma immunotherapy. The assay was immunoSEQ multiplex PCR, and TCRdb's table has in-frame clones only and misses some. The sample lists roughly 10,000 clones, around 85% occurring once. The starting material was blood, obtained from a patient treated with checkpoint blockade. These receptors all stem from a human donor with melanoma. CDR3s include the opening cysteine and the closing phenylalanine or tryptophan. A D gene is named only where the DNA matches it firmly. Clone size, where shown, is once, few, many, or a class for clones that have expanded.

D gene: -
J gene: TRBJ1-1
clone size: -
V gene: TRBV9
CDR3 protein: CASSPGHPNTEAFF
CDR3 DNA: TGTGCCAGCAGCCCGGGACATCCGAACACTGAAGCTTTCTTT

D gene: TRBD1
J gene: TRBJ2-1
clone size: -
V gene: TRBV27
CDR3 protein: CASRGQGYNEQFF
CDR3 DNA: TGTGCCAGCAGAGGACAGGGCTACAATGAGCAGTTCTTC

D gene: TRBD1
J gene: TRBJ2-2
clone size: -
V gene: TRBV28
CDR3 protein: CASSVTGQNTGELFF
CDR3 DNA: TGTGCCAGCAGTGTGACAGGGCAAAACACCGGGGAGCTGTTTTTT

D gene: -
J gene: TRBJ1-1
clone size: once
V gene: TRBV13
CDR3 protein: CASSFGRMNTEAFF
CDR3 DNA: TGTGCCAGCAGCTTCGGACGGATGAACACTGAAGCTTTCTTT

D gene: -
J gene: TRBJ2-1
clone size: -
V gene: TRBV7-2
CDR3 protein: CASSFLGGLYNEQFF
CDR3 DNA: TGTGCCAGCAGCTTCCTTGGCGGACTTTACAATGAGCAGTTCTTC

D gene: -
J gene: TRBJ2-3
clone size: -
V gene: TRBV29-1
CDR3 protein: CSVEGGYTDTQYF
CDR3 DNA: TGCAGCGTTGAAGGAGGGTACACAGATACGCAGTATTTT

D gene: -
J gene: TRBJ2-7
clone size: -
V gene: TRBV7-9
CDR3 protein: CASSPWGSSEQYF
CDR3 DNA: TGTGCCAGCAGCCCTTGGGGGTCTTCCGAGCAGTACTTC

D gene: -
J gene: TRBJ1-6
clone size: once
V gene: TRBV27
CDR3 protein: CASSLTGGVTPLHF
CDR3 DNA: TGTGCCAGCAGTTTGACGGGTGGGGTGACACCCCTCCACTTT

D gene: -
J gene: TRBJ1-4
clone size: -
V gene: TRBV19
CDR3 protein: CASSRGRFAGFNEKLFF
CDR3 DNA: TGTGCCAGTAGTAGGGGACGGTTTGCAGGGTTTAATGAAAAACTGTTTTTT

D gene: -
J gene: TRBJ2-7
clone size: -
V gene: TRBV7-9
CDR3 protein: CASSSLMGEWDYEQYF
CDR3 DNA: TGTGCCAGCAGCTCCCTGATGGGGGAGTGGGACTACGAGCAGTACTTC

D gene: -
J gene: TRBJ1-3
clone size: -
V gene: TRBV6-1
CDR3 protein: CASSERTVGNTIYF
CDR3 DNA: TGTGCCAGCAGTGAAAGGACAGTTGGAAACACCATATATTTT

D gene: -
J gene: TRBJ2-1
clone size: -
V gene: TRBV5-1
CDR3 protein: CASSLAGNNEQFF
CDR3 DNA: TGCGCCAGCAGCCTGGCAGGCAACAATGAGCAGTTCTTC

D gene: TRBD2
J gene: TRBJ2-7
clone size: -
V gene: TRBV6-1
CDR3 protein: CASSEGPGGQYF
CDR3 DNA: TGTGCCAGCAGTGAAGGTCCGGGAGGGCAGTACTTC

D gene: -
J gene: TRBJ2-2
clone size: -
V gene: TRBV7-9
CDR3 protein: CASSPRTAATGELFF
CDR3 DNA: TGTGCCAGCAGCCCTCGGACAGCCGCCACCGGGGAGCTGTTTTTT

D gene: -
J gene: TRBJ2-3
clone size: once
V gene: TRBV9
CDR3 protein: CASSTGGSPTDTQYF
CDR3 DNA: TGTGCCAGCAGCACCGGGGGTTCCCCCACAGATACGCAGTATTTT

D gene: TRBD2
J gene: TRBJ2-3
clone size: -
V gene: TRBV19
CDR3 protein: CASSALLAGPDTQYF
CDR3 DNA: TGTGCCAGTAGTGCGCTACTAGCGGGACCTGATACGCAGTATTTT

D gene: TRBD1
J gene: TRBJ1-2
clone size: -
V gene: TRBV29-1
CDR3 protein: CSVVDRGPNYGYTF
CDR3 DNA: TGCAGCGTCGTAGACAGGGGACCCAACTATGGCTACACCTTC

D gene: TRBD2
J gene: TRBJ2-7
clone size: once
V gene: TRBV7-8
CDR3 protein: CASSVGTSGRAGEQYF
CDR3 DNA: TGTGCCAGCAGCGTTGGGACTAGCGGGAGGGCCGGGGAGCAGTACTTC

D gene: TRBD2
J gene: TRBJ2-3
clone size: -
V gene: TRBV6-6
CDR3 protein: CASSYLAGVTDTQYF
CDR3 DNA: TGTGCCAGCAGTTACTTAGCGGGAGTCACAGATACGCAGTATTTT

D gene: -
J gene: TRBJ2-4
clone size: -
V gene: TRBV11-2
CDR3 protein: CASNRGGTKNIQYF
CDR3 DNA: TGTGCCAGCAATAGAGGGGGAACCAAAAACATTCAGTACTTC

D gene: -
J gene: TRBJ2-6
clone size: -
V gene: TRBV11-2
CDR3 protein: CASSLGRSGANVLTF
CDR3 DNA: TGTGCCAGCAGCTTAGGACGCTCTGGGGCCAACGTCCTGACTTTC

D gene: -
J gene: TRBJ2-7
clone size: few
V gene: TRBV5-4
CDR3 protein: CASSLGTGYEQYF
CDR3 DNA: TGTGCCAGCAGCTTGGGTACGGGCTACGAGCAGTACTTC

D gene: -
J gene: TRBJ2-7
clone size: -
V gene: TRBV5-1
CDR3 protein: CASSLGVSYEQYF
CDR3 DNA: TGCGCCAGCAGCTTGGGCGTCAGCTACGAGCAGTACTTC

D gene: -
J gene: TRBJ2-5
clone size: -
V gene: TRBV5-4
CDR3 protein: CASSLAPLGDIVAETQYF
CDR3 DNA: TGTGCCAGCAGCTTGGCTCCCCTCGGGGATATTGTTGCAGAGACCCAGTACTTC

D gene: -
J gene: TRBJ1-1
clone size: -
V gene: TRBV2
CDR3 protein: CASSARRGNTEAFF
CDR3 DNA: TGTGCCAGCAGTGCACGGCGGGGGAACACTGAAGCTTTCTTT

D gene: -
J gene: TRBJ2-7
clone size: -
V gene: TRBV5-6
CDR3 protein: CASSLKGTVHEQYF
CDR3 DNA: TGTGCCAGCAGCTTGAAGGGAACTGTCCACGAGCAGTACTTC

D gene: TRBD1
J gene: TRBJ2-3
clone size: -
V gene: TRBV25-1
CDR3 protein: CASSGRDRGTTDTQYF
CDR3 DNA: TGTGCCAGCAGTGGCCGGGACAGGGGCACCACAGATACGCAGTATTTT

D gene: TRBD2
J gene: TRBJ2-4
clone size: -
V gene: TRBV5-1
CDR3 protein: CASSTGLAGGSLAKNIQYF
CDR3 DNA: TGCGCCAGCAGCACCGGACTAGCGGGAGGATCGCTAGCCAAAAACATTCAGTACTTC

D gene: TRBD2
J gene: TRBJ2-1
clone size: -
V gene: TRBV5-6
CDR3 protein: CASSLGPGGGIHNEQFF
CDR3 DNA: TGTGCCAGCAGCTTGGGGCCGGGCGGGGGAATACACAATGAGCAGTTCTTC

D gene: TRBD1
J gene: TRBJ2-7
clone size: once
V gene: TRBV2
CDR3 protein: CASSRDRGEQYF
CDR3 DNA: TGTGCCAGCAGCCGGGACAGGGGTGAGCAGTACTTC

D gene: -
J gene: TRBJ2-2
clone size: once
V gene: TRBV25-1
CDR3 protein: CASRAGVSTGELFF
CDR3 DNA: TGTGCCAGCAGAGCCGGGGTCTCAACCGGGGAGCTGTTTTTT

D gene: -
J gene: TRBJ2-7
clone size: -
V gene: TRBV7-8
CDR3 protein: CASSLEVGDLSYEQYF
CDR3 DNA: TGTGCCAGCAGCTTAGAAGTAGGGGACCTCTCCTACGAGCAGTACTTC

D gene: -
J gene: TRBJ2-2
clone size: -
V gene: TRBV11-2
CDR3 protein: CASSSLKGGNTGELFF
CDR3 DNA: TGTGCCAGCAGCTCACTAAAGGGCGGGAACACCGGGGAGCTGTTTTTT

D gene: -
J gene: TRBJ2-1
clone size: -
V gene: TRBV9
CDR3 protein: CASSVSGEQFF
CDR3 DNA: TGTGCCAGCAGCGTAAGTGGGGAGCAGTTCTTC

D gene: -
J gene: TRBJ2-7
clone size: -
V gene: TRBV27
CDR3 protein: CASSDYYEQYF
CDR3 DNA: TGTGCCAGCAGTGACTACTACGAGCAGTACTTC

D gene: TRBD2
J gene: TRBJ2-7
clone size: once
V gene: TRBV5-1
CDR3 protein: CASNPLGGSSYEQYF
CDR3 DNA: TGCGCCAGCAATCCCCTGGGAGGGAGCTCCTACGAGCAGTACTTC

D gene: -
J gene: TRBJ1-2
clone size: -
V gene: TRBV2
CDR3 protein: CASCGDMQFAPFF
CDR3 DNA: TGTGCCAGCTGTGGGGACATGCAATTCGCCCCCTTCTTC

D gene: -
J gene: TRBJ1-4
clone size: once
V gene: TRBV28
CDR3 protein: CASTLGGVGEKLFF
CDR3 DNA: TGTGCCAGCACGTTAGGGGGGGTAGGTGAAAAACTGTTTTTT

D gene: TRBD1
J gene: TRBJ2-7
clone size: -
V gene: TRBV6-5
CDR3 protein: CASRRQGPAEQYF
CDR3 DNA: TGTGCCAGCAGACGACAGGGACCGGCCGAGCAGTACTTC

D gene: TRBD2
J gene: TRBJ2-1
clone size: -
V gene: TRBV18
CDR3 protein: CASSPPLTSGSNEQFF
CDR3 DNA: TGTGCCAGCTCACCACCACTCACTAGCGGGAGTAATGAGCAGTTCTTC